The entry below gives a single TCR beta chain sequence along with its context. This entry belongs to a study of cytomegalovirus exposure and HLA in healthy donors. The PCR was carried out with 60 Vbeta primers and 13 Jbeta primers. Some clones are missing from TCRdb's copy, which holds only in-frame ones; the method was immunoSEQ multiplex PCR. Of about 170,000 clones in the sample, over 70% are singletons; the top ten hold 3% to 3.5%. The ends were cut back, 2 bases at V and 4 bases at J, with 14 bases in the middle. The CDR3 is 14 amino acids. CDR1 and CDR2 (germline): SQVTM, ANQGSEA. The TCR sequence derives from a female donor in good health and CMV-seronegative. This rearrangement joins TRBV29-1 to TRBJ1-2, with D maybe TRBD1 (5 bases). Sequencing was done on a sample of PBMCs. The DNA of the CDR3 is TGCAGCGTTGAACGGGGGGGTGTTGGCTATGGCTACACCTTC. It codes for CSVERGGVGYGYTF.